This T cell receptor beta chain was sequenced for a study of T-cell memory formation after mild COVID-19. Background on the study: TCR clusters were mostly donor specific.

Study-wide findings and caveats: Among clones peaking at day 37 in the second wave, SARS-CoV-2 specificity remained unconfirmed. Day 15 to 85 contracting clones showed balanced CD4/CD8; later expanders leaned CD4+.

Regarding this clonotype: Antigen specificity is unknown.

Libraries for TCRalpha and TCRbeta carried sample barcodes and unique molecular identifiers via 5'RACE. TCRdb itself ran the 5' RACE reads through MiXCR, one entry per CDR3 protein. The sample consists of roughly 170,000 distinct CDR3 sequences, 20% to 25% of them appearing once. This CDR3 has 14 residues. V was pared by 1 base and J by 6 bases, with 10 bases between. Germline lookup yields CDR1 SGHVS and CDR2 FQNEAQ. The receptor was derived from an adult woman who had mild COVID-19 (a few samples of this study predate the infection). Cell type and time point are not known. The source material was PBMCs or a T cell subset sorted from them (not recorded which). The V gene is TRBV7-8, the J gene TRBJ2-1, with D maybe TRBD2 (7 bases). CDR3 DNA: TGTGCCAGCAGCTTAGACGGGGGGCCCAATGAGCAGTTCTTC. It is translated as CASSLDGGPNEQFF. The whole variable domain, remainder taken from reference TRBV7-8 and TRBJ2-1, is GAGVSQSPRYKVAKRGQDVALRCDPISGHVSLFWYQQALGQGPEFLTYFQNEAQLDKSGLPSDRFFAERPEGSVSTLKIQRTQQEDSAVYLCASSLDGGPNEQFFGPGTRLTVL.